These 11 T cell receptor beta chains were all obtained from the same sample, sequenced in a study of radiation and T cells in renal cell carcinoma. Time point noted: baseline pretreatment blood. Treatment denoted: 15 Gy SBRT to primary tumor, nephrectomy 4 weeks later. Data came from immunoSEQ multiplex PCR; TCRdb stores just in-frame clones and leaves some out. The sample lists some 100,000 clones, over 65% occurring once. The sequencing used blood, collected from a patient whose treatment included radiotherapy and nephrectomy. These receptors originate from a man aged 55 to 70 with renal cell carcinoma.

This clone was seen more than once but under ten times. DNA for the CDR3: TGTGCCAGCAGCTTGCAGGGAGTCGTCACTGAAGCTTTCTTT. Its translation: CASSLQGVVTEAFF. The chain recombines TRBV5-4 with TRBJ1-1, with D possibly TRBD1 on 5 matching bases. The CDR3 sequence is 14 residues long. V shed 1 base and J shed 4 bases, with 11 bases lying between them. Germline lookup yields CDR1 SGHNT and CDR2 YYREEE (reference sequence). Full variable domain (outside the CDR3, taken from reference TRBV5-4 and TRBJ1-1): ETGVTQSPTHLIKTRGQQVTLRCSSQSGHNTVSWYQQALGQGPQFIFQYYREEENGRGNFPPRFSGLQFPNYSSELNVNALELDDSALYLCASSLQGVVTEAFFGQGTRLTVV.

This chain joins TRBV5-1 and TRBJ2-2, with no clear D. This CDR3 has 15 residues. In germline, CDR1 is SGHRS, CDR2 YFSETQ. V shed 3 bases and J shed 3 bases, with 12 bases lying between them. CDR3 in amino acids: CASSSGEFYTGELFF. Written as DNA, the CDR3 is TGCGCCAGCAGCTCCGGTGAGTTCTACACCGGGGAGCTGTTTTTT. The whole variable domain, filled in from reference TRBV5-1 and TRBJ2-2, reads KAGVTQTPRYLIKTRGQQVTLSCSPISGHRSVSWYQQTPGQGLQFLFEYFSETQRNKGNFPGRFSGRQFSNSRSEMNVSTLELGDSALYLCASSSGEFYTGELFFGEGSRLTVL.

By proportion, this clone is large. In nucleotides, the CDR3 is TGCAGCGCTGAGTGGGCCGGGGAGCTGTTTTTT. Its translation is CSAEWAGELFF. The rearrangement links TRBV29-1 to TRBJ2-2; no firm D call. Germline CDR1 reads SQVTM; CDR2 reads ANQGSEA. V lost 7 bases and J 6 bases, leaving 9 bases between the germline ends. The CDR3 has 11 amino acids.

The chain uses TRBV27 and TRBJ2-7; D is ambiguous. V was trimmed by 5 bases and J by 3 bases, leaving 17 bases between them. Per the germline V gene, CDR1 is MNHEY and CDR2 is SMNVEV (reference sequence). There are 15 residues in the CDR3. The CDR3 DNA sequence: TGTGCCAGCAGTAGTTCAGGACGTACTCACTACGAGCAGTACTTC. Translated: CASSSSGRTHYEQYF.

The rearrangement uses TRBV28 and TRBJ1-4; weak D call: TRBD1 (5 bases). CDR3 length equals 17 residues. Trimming took off 4 bases at V and 3 bases at J, with 18 bases between the two ends. CDR1 and CDR2 (germline): MDHEN, SYDVKM. CDR3 in amino acids: CASSSHHDQGSNEKLFF. The CDR3 DNA is TGTGCCAGCAGTTCACATCATGACCAGGGCTCTAATGAAAAACTGTTTTTT.

The CDR3 nucleotides are TGTGCCAGCAGCTTTACTAGCGGGACTCAAGAGACCCAGTACTTC. Translation: CASSFTSGTQETQYF. The chain carries TRBV11-2 and TRBJ2-5; 10 nucleotides match TRBD2. V lost 3 bases to trimming and J lost 2 bases; unmatched junction nucleotides: 3. Germline lookup yields CDR1 SGHAT and CDR2 FQNNGV. The CDR3 is made up of 15 amino acids.

The chain recombines TRBV5-5 with TRBJ2-3; 11 nucleotides agree with TRBD2. J was trimmed by 3 bases and V by 3 bases; bases with no gene match: 3. Per the germline V gene, CDR1 is SGHKS and CDR2 is YYEKEE (reference sequence). CDR3 length: 15 amino acids. The chain's CDR3 is CASSSGLAATDTQYF. The CDR3 DNA sequence: TGTGCCAGCAGCTCGGGACTAGCGGCGACAGATACGCAGTATTTT.

The chain's CDR3 is CASSVDRAVTGELFF. CDR3 nucleotides: TGTGCCAGCAGCGTAGATAGGGCCGTCACCGGGGAGCTGTTTTTT. The genes are TRBV9 and TRBJ2-2; no clear D. The V gene lost 0 bases and the J gene lost 4 bases, with 10 bases spanning the gap. Germline values: CDR1 SGDLS, CDR2 YYNGEE. This CDR3 is 15 amino acids long.

The chain carries TRBV4-1 and TRBJ2-7, with TRBD2 matching over 10 bases. Germline V gives CDR1 MGHRA, CDR2 YSYEKL. CDR3 length: 18 residues. The junction had 11 bases not matched to a gene; V was cut back by 0 bases and J by 3 bases. CDR3 in amino acids: CASSQDKSGRAVFYEQYF. DNA of the CDR3: TGCGCCAGCAGCCAAGATAAGAGCGGGAGGGCAGTATTCTACGAGCAGTACTTC.

The chain recombines TRBV7-7 with TRBJ2-1; D is undetermined. Germline CDR1 reads SSHAT; CDR2 reads FNYEAQ (reference sequence). Between the trimmed V and J ends, which lost 1 base and 7 bases, there was a span of 14 bases. CDR3 length: 15 residues. The CDR3 DNA sequence: TGTGCCAGCAGCTTAGATGAGCGCCCCGGGAATGAGCAGTTCTTC. It encodes CASSLDERPGNEQFF.

J is TRBJ2-1 and V is TRBV9, with a weak D call TRBD2 (6 bases). This CDR3 has 15 amino acids. Germline CDR1 SGDLS, CDR2 YYNGEE. V was clipped by 3 bases and J by 4 bases, with 14 bases between them. CDR3 DNA: TGTGCCAGCAGCGGGAGGGACGGATTTTACAATGAGCAGTTCTTC. Translation gives CASSGRDGFYNEQFF.